What follows are 17 T cell receptor beta chains derived from one specimen sequenced in a study of shared clonotypes between healthy human individuals. Clones were sequenced by immunoSEQ multiplex PCR, and TCRdb holds only the in-frame ones, with some missing. The repertoire holds about 2.4 million clones, 93% seen once, with about 0.38% in the top ten. What was sequenced was naive CD4+ T cells from PBMCs. Subset here: CD45RA+ positively selected. Receptors originate from a young man in good health. Some clones in this sample may be carry-over from other donors' samples.

Regarding this clone: This specimen includes other DNA sequences encoding the same CDR3. This chain uses TRBV20-1 with TRBJ2-5, with D tentatively TRBD1 (5 bases). The CDR3 sequence is 11 residues long. Deletions cut 4 bases from V and 4 bases from J, with 7 bases between. In germline, CDR1 is DFQATT, CDR2 SNEGSKA (reference sequence). The DNA for the CDR3 is TGCAGTGCTAAAAGGGGAGAGACCCAGTACTTC. Protein product: CSAKRGETQYF.

V gene TRBV9 combines with J gene TRBJ1-2; possibly TRBD1 for D (6 bases). CDR1 and CDR2 (germline): SGDLS, YYNGEE. The CDR3 sequence is 14 residues long. V lost 3 bases and J 5 bases, leaving 14 bases between the germline ends. This chain's CDR3 is CASSAPGHAYGYTF. The CDR3 bases are TGTGCCAGCAGCGCACCGGGACACGCTTATGGCTACACCTTC.

The chain combines TRBV2 with TRBJ2-7, with 10 bases that match TRBD1. CDR1 and CDR2 from the germline V gene are SNHLY and FYNNEI. Trimming took 10 bases from V and 6 from J; bases not matched to a gene: 15. This CDR3 spans 15 amino acids. CDR3 nucleotide sequence: TGTGCCACCCCCAGGAAAGAGACAGGGGGCCTCGAGCAGTACTTC. Its translation: CATPRKETGGLEQYF. Using reference TRBV2 and TRBJ2-7 for the parts outside the CDR3, the full variable domain is EPEVTQTPSHQVTQMGQEVILRCVPISNHLYFYWYRQILGQKVEFLVSFYNNEISEKSEIFDDQFSVERPDGSNFTLKIRSTKLEDSAMYFCATPRKETGGLEQYFGPGTRLTVT.

The chain combines TRBV25-1 with TRBJ2-5, with 10 bases aligning to TRBD1. V lost 5 bases, J lost 5 bases, and 5 bases stayed unmatched. The CDR3 loop spans 14 amino acids. CDR1 and CDR2 from the germline V gene are MGHDK and SYGVNS. The CDR3 region has the DNA TGTGCCAGCAGTAGACAGGGGGCAGGGGAGACCCAGTACTTC. Translating gives CASSRQGAGETQYF.

The chain combines TRBV9 with TRBJ1-1; D perhaps matches TRBD1 (6 bases). V was pared by 0 bases and J by 1 base, with 10 bases between. The CDR3 consists of 15 residues. Germline V gives CDR1 SGDLS, CDR2 YYNGEE. The CDR3 is CASSVEGHGNTEAFF. CDR3 coding DNA: TGTGCCAGCAGCGTAGAGGGACATGGGAACACTGAAGCTTTCTTT.

This chain's CDR3 is CAISLGGNEQYF. In nucleotides, the CDR3 is TGTGCCATCAGCCTCGGGGGAAACGAGCAGTACTTC. The chain employs TRBV10-3 and TRBJ2-7; D is perhaps TRBD2 (6 bases). Germline V gene lookup returns CDR1 ENHRY and CDR2 SYGVKD. This CDR3 has 12 amino acids. Trimming stripped 6 bases from V and 5 bases from J, with 11 bases between.

This clone showed up just once. The chain joins TRBV30 to TRBJ2-7, with D perhaps matching TRBD1 (6 bases). Germline CDR1 GTSNPN, CDR2 SVGIG (reference sequence). The CDR3 covers 12 residues. V was cut by 5 bases and J by 5 bases, with 13 bases left in between. DNA for the CDR3: TGTGCCTGGGCCACAGGGTCCGACGAGCAGTACTTC. Translating gives CAWATGSDEQYF.

This clone was detected once. This chain uses TRBV21-1 with TRBJ2-1; the DNA was not used to check the table's D call, TRBD2. TRBV21-1 is described as a pseudogene. This CDR3 has 19 amino acids. The CDR3 sequence: CASSGNGRASGSIVNEQFF. The CDR3 DNA follows: TGTGCCAGCAGCGGGAACGGACGGGCTAGCGGGAGCATCGTCAATGAGCAGTTCTTC.

Details on this clone: Other DNA sequences within the sample encode an identical CDR3. The chain couples TRBV2 to TRBJ2-7, with TRBD2 as a possible D gene (6 bases). V lost 5 bases and J 4 bases, leaving 9 bases between the germline ends. The CDR3 totals 12 residues. The V gene's germline CDR1 is SNHLY and CDR2 FYNNEI. For the CDR3, the DNA is TGTGCCAGCAGTCCGACTAGTTACGAGCAGTACTTC. Its protein product is CASSPTSYEQYF.

The genes are TRBV7-2 and TRBJ2-1, with TRBD2 identical over 11 bases. The germline CDR1 and CDR2 sequences are SGHTA and FQGNSA. This CDR3 region has 15 residues. V was pared by 5 bases and J by 10 bases, with 10 bases of the junction left unmatched. The CDR3 bases are TGTGCCAGCAGCCCCCGGACTAGCGGGCGGGGGGAGCAGTTCTTC. This sequence encodes CASSPRTSGRGEQFF.

V gene TRBV19 combines with J gene TRBJ2-7, with unresolved D. V lost 1 base, J lost 1 base, and 5 bases lay in between. The CDR3 is 13 residues long. Germline CDR1 and CDR2: LNHDA and SQIVND (reference sequence). CDR3 sequence reads: CASSIVASYEQYF. The CDR3 DNA reads TGTGCCAGTAGTATAGTAGCTTCCTACGAGCAGTACTTC.

The genes are TRBV6-1 and TRBJ1-1; D is perhaps TRBD1 (5 bases). Trimming shortened V by 6 bases and J by 0 bases, and 8 bases separated the two germline ends. Germline CDR1 is MNHNS and CDR2 is SASEGT. The CDR3 has 13 amino acids. This CDR3 is CASRRGVNTEAFF. The DNA for the CDR3 is TGTGCCAGCAGAAGGGGCGTGAACACTGAAGCTTTCTTT.

This clone was detected once. Distinct nucleotide sequences in the sample also encode this CDR3. J is TRBJ1-5 and V is TRBV7-9, with TRBD1 as a possible D gene (6 bases). Germline lookup yields CDR1 SEHNR and CDR2 FQNEAQ (reference sequence). The V end was cut by 1 base, the J end by 4 bases, with 8 bases between. The CDR3 has 14 residues. CDR3 residues: CASSLDRANQPQHF. In nucleotides, the CDR3 is TGTGCCAGCAGCTTAGACAGGGCTAATCAGCCCCAGCATTTT.

The chain has TRBV4-1 and TRBJ2-3; the D gene is possibly TRBD2 (5 bases). This CDR3 is 14 amino acids long. The V end lost 8 bases, the J end lost 7 bases, and 19 bases lay between the germline ends. Looked up from germline, CDR1 is MGHRA and CDR2 is YSYEKL. The CDR3 sequence is CASQLVTYGNTQYF. As DNA, the CDR3 is TGCGCCAGCCAATTGGTTACGTACGGGAATACGCAGTATTTT.

With respect to this clone: Additional DNA sequences in this sample encode the identical CDR3. This chain links TRBV28 with TRBJ2-5, with D perhaps assigned TRBD1 or TRBD2 (5 bases each). The ends were cut back, 6 bases at V and 1 base at J, with 12 bases in the middle. Looked up from germline, CDR1 is MDHEN and CDR2 is SYDVKM. This CDR3 comprises 14 residues. The chain's CDR3 is CASSRGGGQETQYF. In nucleotides, the CDR3 is TGTGCCAGCAGCCGTGGTGGGGGCCAAGAGACCCAGTACTTC.

The chain links TRBV5-1 to TRBJ1-1; TRBD1 matches 8 bases. Losses at the gene ends were 4 bases for V and 4 bases for J; bases not matched to a gene: 18. This CDR3 region has 18 residues. Germline V gene data show CDR1 as SGHRS and CDR2 as YFSETQ. CDR3 amino acids: CASSPHPTGGGRVTEAFF. CDR3 in DNA: TGCGCCAGCAGCCCACATCCCACAGGGGGGGGTAGGGTCACTGAAGCTTTCTTT.

This chain links TRBV4-2 with TRBJ1-1, with D hard to call. CDR1 is LGHNA, CDR2 YNFKEQ, per germline. The CDR3 contains 14 residues. V was shortened by 1 base and J by 5 bases, with 11 bases between the two germline ends. In DNA form, the CDR3 reads TGTGCCAGCAGCCAAGGCGGGTCGGCGACTGAAGCTTTCTTT. It translates to CASSQGGSATEAFF.